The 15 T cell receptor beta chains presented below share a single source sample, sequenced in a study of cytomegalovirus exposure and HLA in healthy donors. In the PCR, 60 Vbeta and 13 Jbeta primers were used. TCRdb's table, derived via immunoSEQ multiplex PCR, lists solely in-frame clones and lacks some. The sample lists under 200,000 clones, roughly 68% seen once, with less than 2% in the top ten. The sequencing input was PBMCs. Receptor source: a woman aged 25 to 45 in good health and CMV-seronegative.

Written as DNA, the CDR3 is TGTGCCAGCAGCCAAGGGGACAGGGGGCGATATGGCTATGGCTACACCTTC. It translates to CASSQGDRGRYGYGYTF. J is TRBJ1-2 and V is TRBV4-2; 12 bases line up with TRBD1. CDR1 and CDR2 from the germline V gene are LGHNA and YNFKEQ. This CDR3 contains 17 residues. With 1 base clipped from V and 4 bases from J, the junction kept 7 bases outside the gene matches.

CDR3 residues: CALDRVRGYTF. CDR3 nucleotides: TGTGCCCTCGACAGGGTGCGGGGCTACACCTTC. V usage is TRBV30 and J usage is TRBJ1-2, with 7 bases aligning to TRBD1. CDR1 GTSNPN and CDR2 SVGIG come from the germline V gene (reference sequence). Trimming took 8 bases from V and 8 from J; bases not matched to a gene: 8. The CDR3 loop spans 11 amino acids. The whole variable domain, remainder taken from reference TRBV30 and TRBJ1-2, is SQTIHQWPATLVQPVGSPLSLECTVEGTSNPNLYWYRQAAGRGLQLLFYSVGIGQISSEVPQNLSASRPQDRQFILSSKKLLLSDSGFYLCALDRVRGYTFGSGTRLTVV.

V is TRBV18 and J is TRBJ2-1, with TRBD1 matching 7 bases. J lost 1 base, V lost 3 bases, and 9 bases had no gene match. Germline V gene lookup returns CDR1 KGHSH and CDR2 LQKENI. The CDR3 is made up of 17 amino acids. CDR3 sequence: CASSPKTGDGSYNEQFF. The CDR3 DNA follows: TGTGCCAGCTCACCTAAAACAGGGGATGGATCCTACAATGAGCAGTTCTTC.

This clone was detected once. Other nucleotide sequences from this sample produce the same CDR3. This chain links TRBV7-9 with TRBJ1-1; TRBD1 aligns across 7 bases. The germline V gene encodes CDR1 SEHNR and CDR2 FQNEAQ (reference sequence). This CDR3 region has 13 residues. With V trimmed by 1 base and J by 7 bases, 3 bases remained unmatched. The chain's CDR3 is CASSLGQGGEAFF. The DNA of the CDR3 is TGTGCCAGCAGCTTAGGACAGGGCGGTGAAGCTTTCTTT.

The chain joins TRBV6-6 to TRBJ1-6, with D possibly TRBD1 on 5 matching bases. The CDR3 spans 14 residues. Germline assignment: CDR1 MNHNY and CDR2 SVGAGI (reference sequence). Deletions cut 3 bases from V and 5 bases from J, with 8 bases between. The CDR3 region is CASSYAGNNSPLHF. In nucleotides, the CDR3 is TGTGCCAGCAGTTATGCAGGGAATAATTCACCCCTCCACTTT.

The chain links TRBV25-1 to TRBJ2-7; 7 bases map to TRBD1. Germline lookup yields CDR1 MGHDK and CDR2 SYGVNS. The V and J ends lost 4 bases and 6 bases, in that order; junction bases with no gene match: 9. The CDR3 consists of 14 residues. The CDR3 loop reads CASSVQGSSSEQYF. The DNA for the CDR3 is TGTGCCAGCAGTGTACAGGGGTCTTCTAGCGAGCAGTACTTC.

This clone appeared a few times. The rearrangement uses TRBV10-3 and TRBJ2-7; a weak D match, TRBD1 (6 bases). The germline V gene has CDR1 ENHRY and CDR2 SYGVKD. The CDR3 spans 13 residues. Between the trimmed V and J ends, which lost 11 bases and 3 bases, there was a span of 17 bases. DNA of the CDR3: TGTGCCGTGTCCCAGGGGAAGAACTACGAGCAGTACTTC. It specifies CAVSQGKNYEQYF.

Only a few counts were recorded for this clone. The CDR3, as DNA: TGTGCCAGCAGCGCTCTTAGCGGGGGGTTCAACGAGCAGTACTTC. This sequence encodes CASSALSGGFNEQYF. V gene TRBV9 combines with J gene TRBJ2-7; TRBD2 agrees at 10 bases. This CDR3 region has 15 residues. Losses at the gene ends were 3 bases for V and 5 bases for J; bases not matched to a gene: 8. CDR1 and CDR2 (germline): SGDLS, YYNGEE.

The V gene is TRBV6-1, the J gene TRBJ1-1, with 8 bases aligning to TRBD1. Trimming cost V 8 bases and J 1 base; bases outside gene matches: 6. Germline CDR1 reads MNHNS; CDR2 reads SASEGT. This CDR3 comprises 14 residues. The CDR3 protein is CASPGRGRNTEAFF. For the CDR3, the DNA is TGTGCCAGCCCGGGCAGGGGGCGGAACACTGAAGCTTTCTTT.

The CDR3 DNA sequence: TGTGCCAGCAGTTTAACCGCAGGGAACACTGAAGCTTTCTTT. Encoded protein: CASSLTAGNTEAFF. The J gene is TRBJ1-1, the V gene TRBV27; D not resolved. The germline gives CDR1 MNHEY, CDR2 SMNVEV (reference sequence). This CDR3 region has 14 residues. V was shortened by 2 bases and J by 1 base, with 8 bases between the two germline ends.

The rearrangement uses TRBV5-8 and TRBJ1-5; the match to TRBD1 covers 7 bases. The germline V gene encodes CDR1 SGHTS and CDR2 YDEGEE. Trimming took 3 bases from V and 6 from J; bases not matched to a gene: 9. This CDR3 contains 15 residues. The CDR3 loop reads CASSYGDRVGQPQHF. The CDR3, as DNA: TGTGCCAGCAGCTACGGAGACAGGGTGGGTCAGCCCCAGCATTTT. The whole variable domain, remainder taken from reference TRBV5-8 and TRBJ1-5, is EAGVTQSPTHLIKTRGQQATLRCSPISGHTSVYWYQQALGLGLQFLLWYDEGEERNRGNFPPRFSGRQFPNYSSELNVNALELEDSALYLCASSYGDRVGQPQHFGDGTRLSIL.

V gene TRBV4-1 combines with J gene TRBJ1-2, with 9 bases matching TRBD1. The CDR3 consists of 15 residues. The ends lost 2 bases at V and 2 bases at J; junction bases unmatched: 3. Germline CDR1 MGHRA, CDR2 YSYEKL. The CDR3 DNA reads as TGCGCCAGCAGCCAACGGACAGGGGCCAACTATGGCTACACCTTC. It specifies CASSQRTGANYGYTF.

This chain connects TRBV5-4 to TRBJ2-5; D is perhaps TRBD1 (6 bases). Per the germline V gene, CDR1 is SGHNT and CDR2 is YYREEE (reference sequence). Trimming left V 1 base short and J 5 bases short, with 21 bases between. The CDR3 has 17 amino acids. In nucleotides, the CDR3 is TGTGCCAGCAGCTTGAGCCCACTGGGGGCCTGGGGGGAGACCCAGTACTTC. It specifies CASSLSPLGAWGETQYF.

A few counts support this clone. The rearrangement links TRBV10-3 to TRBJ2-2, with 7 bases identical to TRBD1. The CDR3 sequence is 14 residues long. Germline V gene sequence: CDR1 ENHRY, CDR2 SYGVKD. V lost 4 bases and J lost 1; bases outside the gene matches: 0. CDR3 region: CAISGQGNTGELFF. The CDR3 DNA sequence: TGTGCCATCAGTGGACAGGGGAACACCGGGGAGCTGTTTTTT.

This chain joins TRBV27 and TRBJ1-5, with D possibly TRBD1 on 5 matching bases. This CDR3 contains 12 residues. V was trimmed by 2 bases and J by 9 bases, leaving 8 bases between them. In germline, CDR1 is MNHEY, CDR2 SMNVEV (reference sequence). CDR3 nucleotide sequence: TGTGCCAGCAGTTTACCCCAGGGGCCCCAGCATTTT. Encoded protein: CASSLPQGPQHF.